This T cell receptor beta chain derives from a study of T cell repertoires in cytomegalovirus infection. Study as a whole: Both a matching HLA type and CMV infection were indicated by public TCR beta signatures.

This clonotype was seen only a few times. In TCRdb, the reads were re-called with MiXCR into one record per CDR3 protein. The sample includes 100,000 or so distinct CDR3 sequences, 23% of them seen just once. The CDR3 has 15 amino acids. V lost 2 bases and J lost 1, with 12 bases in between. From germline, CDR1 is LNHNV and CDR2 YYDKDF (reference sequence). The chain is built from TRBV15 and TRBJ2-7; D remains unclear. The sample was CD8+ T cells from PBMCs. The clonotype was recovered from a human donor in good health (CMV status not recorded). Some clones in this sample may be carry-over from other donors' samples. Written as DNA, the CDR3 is TGTGCCACCAGCAGACACCAAGACCTATCCTACGAGCAGTACTTC. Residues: CATSRHQDLSYEQYF.